The 7 T cell receptor beta chains reported below all come from one sample, sequenced in a study of cytomegalovirus exposure and HLA in healthy donors. PCR amplification relied on 60 Vbeta primers (plus 13 Jbeta primers). Data came from immunoSEQ multiplex PCR; TCRdb stores just in-frame clones and leaves some out. Here the sample spans approximately 170,000 clones, roughly 80% being singletons. The material sequenced was PBMCs. Receptors were obtained from a man aged 50 or older in good health and CMV-seropositive.

This chain links TRBV5-1 with TRBJ2-2; no reliable D call. V lost 3 bases and J 4 bases, leaving 7 bases between the germline ends. The CDR3 covers 13 residues. Germline V lookup: CDR1 SGHRS, CDR2 YFSETQ. The CDR3 reads CASSYRSTGELFF. The CDR3 nucleotides are TGCGCCAGCAGCTATCGCAGCACCGGGGAGCTGTTTTTT.

This clone was observed a single time. This chain links TRBV6-5 with TRBJ1-4, with TRBD1 matching over 9 bases. The CDR3 runs to 13 residues. Per germline, CDR1 MNHEY and CDR2 SVGAGI. V gave up 6 bases and J gave up 10 bases; unmatched junction bases: 6. As DNA, the CDR3 is TGTGCCAGCAGCAAACAGGGGGCGGCAAAACTGTTTTTT. Translated, it gives CASSKQGAAKLFF.

This chain uses TRBV5-4 with TRBJ1-1, with D possibly matching TRBD1 (5 bases). The germline CDR1 and CDR2 sequences are SGHNT and YYREEE (reference sequence). V was trimmed by 0 bases and J by 3 bases, leaving 9 bases between them. The CDR3 sequence is 14 residues long. The CDR3 nucleotides are TGTGCCAGCAGCTTGGCCCTAGGGGACACTGAAGCTTTCTTT. Its protein is CASSLALGDTEAFF. The whole variable domain, remainder taken from reference TRBV5-4 and TRBJ1-1, is ETGVTQSPTHLIKTRGQQVTLRCSSQSGHNTVSWYQQALGQGPQFIFQYYREEENGRGNFPPRFSGLQFPNYSSELNVNALELDDSALYLCASSLALGDTEAFFGQGTRLTVV.

The V and J genes are TRBV7-2 and TRBJ1-4; D is ambiguous. Trimming removed 0 bases from V and 8 bases from J, with 16 bases in between. Germline V gives CDR1 SGHTA, CDR2 FQGNSA. The CDR3 sequence is 16 residues long. The CDR3 bases are TGTGCCAGCAGCTTAGCGCGGGGATCACGTGGGGAAAAACTGTTTTTT. Protein sequence: CASSLARGSRGEKLFF.

This clone came up once. The V and J genes are TRBV28 and TRBJ2-7, with TRBD1 matching 9 bases. CDR1 is MDHEN, CDR2 SYDVKM, per germline. The V gene end was trimmed by 1 base and the J gene end by 6 bases; junction bases not matched to a gene: 13. The CDR3 totals 17 residues. In DNA form, the CDR3 reads TGTGCCAGCAGTTTATCTCGGACAGGGGCCCCCGGCATCGAGCAGTACTTC. It is translated as CASSLSRTGAPGIEQYF.

The chain recombines TRBV6-6 with TRBJ1-5; possible D gene TRBD1, 6 bases. This CDR3 has 14 amino acids. V was cut by 6 bases and J by 4 bases, with 13 bases left in between. Germline V lookup: CDR1 MNHNY, CDR2 SVGAGI (reference sequence). CDR3 loop: CASSPRGGNQPQHF. The DNA of the CDR3 is TGTGCCAGCAGCCCTAGGGGGGGAAATCAGCCCCAGCATTTT.

The chain combines TRBV5-5 with TRBJ2-5; D call uncertain. V lost 1 base and J lost 2, with 6 bases in between. This CDR3 contains 13 residues. The germline V gene has CDR1 SGHKS and CDR2 YYEKEE (reference sequence). CDR3 amino acids: CASSLPMQETQYF. DNA of the CDR3: TGTGCCAGCAGCTTGCCTATGCAAGAGACCCAGTACTTC.